These 10 T cell receptor beta chains share one sample of origin, sequenced in a study of OX40 agonist ivuxolimab in advanced cancers. Profiled with immunoSEQ multiplex PCR; TCRdb holds only in-frame clones, not every one. This table has about 58,000 clones, 85% to 90% appearing once. The material was CD4+ or CD8+ T cells sorted from blood, obtained in a trial of the OX40 agonist ivuxolimab. The receptors here all came from an adult with an advanced solid tumor such as melanoma, head and neck, liver or kidney cancer.

The rearrangement uses TRBV11-3 and TRBJ2-6; D gene uncertain. The CDR3 is 16 amino acids. CDR1 SGHNT and CDR2 YENEEA come from the germline V gene. V was pared by 3 bases and J by 0 bases, with 9 bases between. This chain's CDR3 is CASSFGLYSGANVLTF. Here the CDR3 DNA reads TGTGCCAGCAGCTTCGGGCTCTACTCTGGGGCCAACGTCCTGACTTTC.

V gene TRBV5-1 combines with J gene TRBJ2-7; TRBD2 might be the D (5 bases). CDR3 size: 17 residues. The germline CDR1 and CDR2 sequences are SGHRS and YFSETQ. V was pared by 0 bases and J by 0 bases, with 16 bases between. DNA for the CDR3: TGCGCCAGCAGCTTGGCAGCGGTCACCGGCGGCTCCTACGAGCAGTACTTC. As protein: CASSLAAVTGGSYEQYF.

V usage is TRBV5-1 and J usage is TRBJ1-1, with TRBD1 as a possible D gene (5 bases). Germline V CDR1 and CDR2: SGHRS, YFSETQ. CDR3 length equals 14 residues. Trimming cost V 4 bases and J 0 bases, with 10 bases left between them. The CDR3 reads CASSLDTLNTEAFF. The CDR3 DNA sequence: TGCGCCAGCAGCCTGGACACATTGAACACTGAAGCTTTCTTT. Together with reference TRBV5-1 and TRBJ1-1, the CDR3 gives the full variable domain: KAGVTQTPRYLIKTRGQQVTLSCSPISGHRSVSWYQQTPGQGLQFLFEYFSETQRNKGNFPGRFSGRQFSNSRSEMNVSTLELGDSALYLCASSLDTLNTEAFFGQGTRLTVV.

The genes are TRBV6-5 and TRBJ1-5; 7 bases align to TRBD1. The V gene's germline CDR1 is MNHEY and CDR2 SVGAGI. This CDR3 is 13 amino acids long. V lost 6 bases, J lost 9 bases, and 8 bases stayed unmatched. The CDR3 nucleotides are TGTGCCAGCAGACGGACAGGCCTAGGGCCCCAGCATTTT. Amino acids: CASRRTGLGPQHF.

The chain links TRBV18 to TRBJ2-3; 9 bases are shared with TRBD1. Germline CDR1 is KGHSH and CDR2 is LQKENI. J gave up 3 bases and V 3 bases, and 10 bases lay outside the gene matches. This CDR3 has 17 residues. The CDR3 reads CASSPRNRGRGTDTQYF. In nucleotides, the CDR3 is TGTGCCAGCTCACCCCGGAACAGGGGGCGAGGGACAGATACGCAGTATTTT.

This rearrangement joins TRBV2 to TRBJ1-4; the D is unclear. The CDR3 consists of 11 residues. Per germline, CDR1 SNHLY and CDR2 FYNNEI. V was trimmed by 1 base and J by 8 bases, leaving 2 bases between them. CDR3 in amino acids: CASSEGEKLFF. The DNA for the CDR3 is TGTGCCAGCAGTGAAGGGGAAAAACTGTTTTTT.

The chain couples TRBV19 to TRBJ2-6; D might be TRBD1 or TRBD2, each matching 5 bases. Looked up from germline, CDR1 is LNHDA and CDR2 is SQIVND (reference sequence). The CDR3 loop spans 16 amino acids. Trimming left V 6 bases short and J 0 bases short, with 12 bases between. The chain's CDR3 is CASRGVGSSGANVLTF. CDR3 DNA sequence: TGTGCCAGTAGGGGGGTTGGTTCCTCTGGGGCCAACGTCCTGACTTTC.

The chain couples TRBV19 to TRBJ1-2; 12 nucleotides match TRBD1. J lost 8 bases, V lost 6 bases, and 7 bases had no gene match. There are 14 residues in the CDR3. Germline loops: CDR1 LNHDA, CDR2 SQIVND (reference sequence). CDR3: CASRTGQGARGYTF. The CDR3 coding sequence is TGTGCCAGTAGGACGGGACAGGGGGCAAGGGGCTACACCTTC.

The chain has TRBV7-4 and TRBJ2-6; D is unresolved. Germline CDR1 SGHVT, CDR2 SQSDAQ. V was cut by 5 bases and J by 5 bases, with 19 bases left in between. The CDR3 contains 17 residues. The CDR3 protein is CASSVISSQSRANVLTF. DNA of the CDR3: TGTGCCAGCAGCGTGATTAGCTCACAAAGTCGGGCCAACGTCCTGACTTTC.

This sequence joins TRBV27 and TRBJ1-5, with a tentative D call TRBD1 (5 bases). The CDR3 is made up of 14 amino acids. Trimming pared 5 bases from V and 0 bases from J, leaving 8 bases between. Per germline, CDR1 MNHEY and CDR2 SMNVEV (reference sequence). DNA for the CDR3: TGTGCCAGCAGTCGGGACCTTAGCAATCAGCCCCAGCATTTT. Protein sequence: CASSRDLSNQPQHF.